These 24 T cell receptor beta chains were all obtained from the same sample, sequenced in a study of blood T cell repertoires in COVID-19. Only in-frame clones appear in the TCRdb table, and some are missing; sequencing was by immunoSEQ multiplex PCR. The profile shows approximately 13,000 clones, 70% to 90% of them singletons. The sample comprised peripheral blood. Receptors originate from a human donor with active COVID-19. The donor label of this sample is uncertain.

This chain links TRBV11-3 with TRBJ2-1; the match to TRBD1 covers 10 bases. The CDR3 has 16 amino acids. Germline CDR1 is SGHNT and CDR2 is YENEEA. J gave up 1 base and V 0 bases, and 0 bases lay outside the gene matches. CDR3 sequence (DNA): TGTGCCAGCAGCTTAGAGGGACAGGGGTCCTACAATGAGCAGTTCTTC. Encoded protein: CASSLEGQGSYNEQFF. Together with reference TRBV11-3 and TRBJ2-1, the CDR3 gives the full variable domain: EAGVVQSPRYKIIEKKQPVAFWCNPISGHNTLYWYLQNLGQGPELLIRYENEEAVDDSQLPKDRFSAERLKGVDSTLKIQPAELGDSAVYLCASSLEGQGSYNEQFFGPGTRLTVL.

V is TRBV19 and J is TRBJ2-2; TRBD1 might be the D (6 bases). Germline V lookup: CDR1 LNHDA, CDR2 SQIVND (reference sequence). Deletions cut 6 bases from V and 7 bases from J, with 15 bases between. This CDR3 has 14 amino acids. CDR3 nucleotide sequence: TGTGCCAGTAGGGTGAACAGGGACATCGGGGAGCTGTTTTTT. It specifies CASRVNRDIGELFF.

This chain uses TRBV6-5 with TRBJ2-2; a weak D match, TRBD2 (5 bases). Germline V gene lookup returns CDR1 MNHEY and CDR2 SVGAGI. The V gene lost 4 bases and the J gene lost 5 bases, with 8 bases spanning the gap. This CDR3 contains 13 residues. CDR3 sequence: CASSSRGTGELFF. The DNA for the CDR3 is TGTGCCAGCAGTTCCCGCGGGACCGGGGAGCTGTTTTTT.

The chain carries TRBV19 and TRBJ2-7, with TRBD1 matching 10 bases. CDR3 size: 20 residues. Germline CDR1 is LNHDA and CDR2 is SQIVND (reference sequence). V shed 7 bases and J 0 bases; nucleotides not matched to a gene: 21. The CDR3 DNA reads TGTGCCAGTACCCCCGGGGTTAGAGCGGGACAGGGGACGAGCTCCTACGAGCAGTACTTC. This encodes CASTPGVRAGQGTSSYEQYF. Complete variable domain (other parts from reference TRBV19 and TRBJ2-7): DGGITQSPKYLFRKEGQNVTLSCEQNLNHDAMYWYRQDPGQGLRLIYYSQIVNDFQKGDIAEGYSVSREKKESFPLTVTSAQKNPTAFYLCASTPGVRAGQGTSSYEQYFGPGTRLTVT.

This chain uses TRBV5-1 with TRBJ2-2, with TRBD1 identical over 8 bases. The V segment lost 0 bases and the J segment 6 bases; nucleotides outside the gene matches: 4. CDR3 size: 15 residues. Per germline, CDR1 SGHRS and CDR2 YFSETQ. The CDR3 here is CASSLAQGAAGELFF. The DNA for the CDR3 is TGCGCCAGCAGCTTGGCTCAGGGGGCGGCCGGGGAGCTGTTTTTT.

This clone was seen a handful of times. The chain has TRBV2 and TRBJ1-2; 10 bases agree with TRBD1. Germline CDR1 reads SNHLY; CDR2 reads FYNNEI. CDR3 length equals 16 residues. The J segment lost 8 bases and the V segment lost 4 bases, leaving 13 bases of the junction unmatched. In nucleotides, the CDR3 is TGTGCCAGCAGTGCAAGTAGACAGGGGGCGCCCAACGGCTACACCTTC. This encodes CASSASRQGAPNGYTF.

By sample share, this clone is medium-sized. This chain uses TRBV9 with TRBJ2-1, with 8 bases matching TRBD2. The CDR3 totals 16 residues. Germline CDR1 and CDR2: SGDLS and YYNGEE. The V and J ends lost 2 bases and 6 bases, in that order; junction bases with no gene match: 10. The CDR3 bases are TGTGCCAGCAGCGTTTATCTATCGGGGGGGCCCAATGAGCAGTTCTTC. Translation gives CASSVYLSGGPNEQFF.

The rearrangement uses TRBV24-1 and TRBJ2-7, with TRBD1 identical over 9 bases. This CDR3 comprises 11 residues. The V gene end was trimmed by 5 bases and the J gene end by 12 bases; junction bases not matched to a gene: 4. Per germline, CDR1 KGHDR and CDR2 SFDVKD. This CDR3 reads CATSGGTGMYF. In DNA form, the CDR3 reads TGTGCCACCAGTGGGGGGACAGGGATGTACTTC.

CDR3 nucleotide sequence: TGTGCCGGCGACGAGGGGGCGGCTGGCTACACCTTC. This codes for CAGDEGAAGYTF. This rearrangement joins TRBV30 to TRBJ1-2; 7 bases fit TRBD1. J gave up 7 bases and V 8 bases, and 10 bases lay outside the gene matches. The CDR3 spans 12 residues. The V gene's germline CDR1 is GTSNPN and CDR2 SVGIG (reference sequence).

The chain uses TRBV5-6 and TRBJ2-7; no clear D gene. The CDR3 has 11 amino acids. The germline V gene has CDR1 SGHDT and CDR2 YYEEEE. V gave up 2 bases and J gave up 4 bases, with 4 bases separating them. The DNA for the CDR3 is TGTGCCAGCAGCTTCGGGTACGAGCAGTACTTC. It yields the protein CASSFGYEQYF.

A single count supports this clone. V is TRBV18 and J is TRBJ1-2, with D maybe TRBD1 (6 bases). The CDR3 loop spans 14 amino acids. Trimming removed 2 bases from V and 8 bases from J, with 15 bases in between. Germline-derived CDR1 and CDR2 are KGHSH and LQKENI. CDR3 protein: CASSPTDRLVGYTF. The CDR3 DNA follows: TGTGCCAGCTCACCAACTGACAGGCTGGTGGGCTACACCTTC.

This sequence joins TRBV18 and TRBJ1-5, with 9 bases identical to TRBD1. The CDR3 loop spans 17 amino acids. With 4 bases clipped from V and 7 bases from J, the junction kept 14 bases outside the gene matches. Germline-derived CDR1 and CDR2 are KGHSH and LQKENI. CDR3 DNA: TGTGCCAGCTCACTGGGACAGGGTGCATTGCACTTCCAGCCCCAGCATTTT. Its protein product is CASSLGQGALHFQPQHF.

V gene TRBV4-3 combines with J gene TRBJ2-1, with D possibly TRBD1 on 5 matching bases. Germline CDR1 reads LGHNA; CDR2 reads YSLEER. The germline V and J ends were trimmed by 2 bases and 6 bases, with 11 bases remaining between them. There are 14 residues in the CDR3. The CDR3 DNA is TGCGCCAGCAGCCAAAGGGGCCTTTTCAATGAGCAGTTCTTC. This gives the protein CASSQRGLFNEQFF.

The chain links TRBV19 to TRBJ2-3; 11 bases agree with TRBD2. In germline, CDR1 is LNHDA, CDR2 SQIVND (reference sequence). This CDR3 comprises 18 residues. Germline trimming cut 5 bases from V and 1 base from J; bases unmatched to any gene: 11. As DNA, the CDR3 is TGTGCCAGTAGTCCCCGGGGTAGCGGGGGGGCTCGCACAGATACGCAGTATTTT. Protein sequence: CASSPRGSGGARTDTQYF.

The sample holds a few counts of this clone. The chain is built from TRBV4-3 and TRBJ2-2; D possibly corresponds to TRBD1 (6 bases). Trimming shortened V by 0 bases and J by 2 bases, and 16 bases separated the two germline ends. The germline CDR1 and CDR2 sequences are LGHNA and YSLEER. There are 18 residues in the CDR3. The CDR3, as DNA: TGCGCCAGCAGCCAAGAACGACAGGCCGTCCTTAACACCGGGGAGCTGTTTTTT. Its translation is CASSQERQAVLNTGELFF.

This clone occurred a few times. The CDR3 nucleotides are TGTGCCAGCAGTGAAGCGACTGGACAGGGAGGCTATGGCTACACCTTC. This gives the protein CASSEATGQGGYGYTF. This chain links TRBV6-1 with TRBJ1-2; 8 bases are a match to TRBD1. Trimming removed 0 bases from V and 4 bases from J; junction bases left unmatched: 7. The CDR3 contains 16 residues. CDR1 is MNHNS, CDR2 SASEGT, per germline.

This clone was observed a handful of times. This rearrangement joins TRBV6-4 to TRBJ2-7; possible D gene TRBD2, 5 bases. Germline loops: CDR1 MRHNA, CDR2 SNTAGT. The V end lost 5 bases, the J end lost 6 bases, and 5 bases lay between the germline ends. The CDR3 contains 10 residues. Here the CDR3 DNA reads TGTGCCAGCAGTAGCGGCGAGCAGTACTTC. Translation gives CASSSGEQYF.

The chain uses TRBV5-8 and TRBJ2-2; no firm D call. This CDR3 spans 14 amino acids. CDR1 is SGHTS and CDR2 is YDEGEE in the germline V gene. Trimming stripped 4 bases from V and 6 bases from J, with 13 bases between. CDR3 in DNA: TGTGCCAGCAGCCCTGTCCCCCGGGCCGGGGAGCTGTTTTTT. Its translation is CASSPVPRAGELFF.

This clone was detected only once. The chain joins TRBV2 to TRBJ1-5, with D maybe TRBD1 (6 bases). This CDR3 comprises 16 residues. Germline CDR1 reads SNHLY; CDR2 reads FYNNEI. Trimming took off 4 bases at V and 1 base at J, with 14 bases between the two ends. The CDR3 region is CASSVAGAGSNQPQHF. The CDR3 DNA is TGTGCCAGCAGTGTGGCGGGGGCGGGGAGCAATCAGCCCCAGCATTTT. Based on the CDR3 plus reference TRBV2 and TRBJ1-5, the full variable domain is EPEVTQTPSHQVTQMGQEVILRCVPISNHLYFYWYRQILGQKVEFLVSFYNNEISEKSEIFDDQFSVERPDGSNFTLKIRSTKLEDSAMYFCASSVAGAGSNQPQHFGDGTRLSIL.

The chain has TRBV2 and TRBJ1-6; 8 nucleotides align to TRBD1. The CDR3 extends over 15 amino acids. The trim removed 7 bases at V and 4 bases at J, leaving 6 bases unmatched. Germline CDR1 SNHLY, CDR2 FYNNEI. The DNA for the CDR3 is TGTGCCAGCAACGGTGGACAGGGTTATAATTCACCCCTCCACTTT. Residues: CASNGGQGYNSPLHF.

The chain joins TRBV7-9 to TRBJ2-7; 11 bases align to TRBD2. Looked up from germline, CDR1 is SEHNR and CDR2 is FQNEAQ (reference sequence). With 5 bases clipped from V and 3 bases from J, the junction kept 6 bases outside the gene matches. The CDR3 is 15 amino acids. DNA for the CDR3: TGTGCCAGCAGCGGATCGGGACTAGCGGTCTACGAGCAGTACTTC. Its protein product is CASSGSGLAVYEQYF.

The chain is built from TRBV4-3 and TRBJ2-1; 7 bases are a match to TRBD2. CDR3 size: 15 residues. The trim removed 8 bases at V and 0 bases at J, leaving 7 bases unmatched. Germline V gene lookup returns CDR1 LGHNA and CDR2 YSLEER. Written as DNA, the CDR3 is TGCGCCAGCCGGGGGGAGGAAAGCTCCTACAATGAGCAGTTCTTC. This translates into CASRGEESSYNEQFF.

This clone is labeled medium-sized. The rearrangement uses TRBV4-2 and TRBJ2-7, with TRBD1 identical over 10 bases. Germline lookup yields CDR1 LGHNA and CDR2 YNFKEQ. This CDR3 contains 16 residues. J was trimmed by 7 bases and V by 4 bases; bases with no gene match: 13. CDR3 nucleotide sequence: TGTGCCAGCAGCCCCCAAGACAGACAGGGGGCGGGTGAGCAGTACTTC. Translating it yields CASSPQDRQGAGEQYF.

The J gene is TRBJ2-1, the V gene TRBV5-6, with no clear D. CDR1 is SGHDT and CDR2 is YYEEEE in the germline V gene. Trimming cost V 4 bases and J 1 base, with 9 bases left between them. The CDR3 loop spans 14 amino acids. The CDR3 sequence: CASSRGVSYNEQFF. Here the CDR3 DNA reads TGTGCCAGCAGCCGCGGAGTTTCCTACAATGAGCAGTTCTTC.